The 21 T cell receptor beta chains in this list originate from one sample, sequenced in a study of regulatory T cells in long-lasting Graves disease. With iRepertoire HTBI primers and Arm-PCR of CDR3 regions, TCR beta libraries were built. TCRdb processed the multiplex PCR reads anew with MiXCR; each CDR3 protein has one entry. The repertoire holds hundreds of thousands of distinct CDR3 sequences, with about 32% as singletons. The time point here: persistent/refractory GD, antithyroid drugs over 5 years with positive TRAb. PBMCs provided the RNA from which the TCR library was made. Material: peripheral blood mononuclear cells (PBMCs), obtained when the disease was refractory, from a patient treated with antithyroid drugs. These TCRs come from a female donor with Graves disease.

In its sample, this clonotype was seen many times. The chain has TRBV12-3 or TRBV12-4 and TRBJ2-5; 10 bases align to TRBD2. V lost 0 bases and J lost 4; bases outside the gene matches: 8. The CDR3 runs to 17 residues. The CDR3 region has the DNA TGTGCCAGCAGTTTAGCGCCGAGCGGGAGGGCCATAGAGACCCAGTACTTC. It yields the protein CASSLAPSGRAIETQYF.

The sample holds a few counts of this clonotype. Compared with germline, one end of the junction differs, possibly owing to a read error. The chain employs TRBV29-1 and TRBJ2-5; D is possibly TRBD2 (5 bases). The CDR3 is 12 amino acids. CDR1 and CDR2 from the germline V gene are SQVTM and ANQGSEA. The CDR3 DNA is TGCAGCGTTCAAGACTATCAAGAGACCCAGTACTTC. Translated: CSVQDYQETQYF.

In this sample, this clonotype turned up a few times. V gene TRBV5-1 combines with J gene TRBJ2-7; D unclear. The CDR3 totals 12 residues. Trimming removed 3 bases at V and 7 bases at J, with 11 bases between. Germline V gene lookup returns CDR1 SGHRS and CDR2 YFSETQ. The chain's CDR3 is CASSSPSEEQYF. The CDR3 DNA reads TGCGCCAGCAGCTCCCCCTCTGAGGAGCAGTACTTC.

A remark on this clonotype: This may stem from a read error, because a much larger clone lies one nucleotide away. No conserved phenylalanine or tryptophan is present at the end of the CDR3, so a read error is the likely explanation. The chain employs TRBV28 and TRBJ1-1; TRBD1 might be the D (6 bases). Trimming pared 7 bases from V and 4 bases from J, leaving 19 bases between. Germline V gene sequence: CDR1 MDHEN, CDR2 SYDVKM. CDR3 length: 15 residues. The chain's CDR3 is CASIVGTPWTTEAFS. The CDR3 nucleotides read TGTGCCAGCATAGTAGGGACACCCTGGACCACTGAAGCTTTCTCT.

This clonotype was recorded many times. This chain joins TRBV12-3 or TRBV12-4 and TRBJ1-1, with 9 positions matching TRBD1. Germline trimming cut 2 bases from V and 6 bases from J; bases unmatched to any gene: 16. The CDR3 is made up of 18 amino acids. CDR3 loop: CASSLFVGTGYYIAEAFF. CDR3 bases: TGTGCCAGCAGTTTATTTGTTGGGACAGGGTATTATATCGCTGAAGCTTTCTTT.

Here the CDR3 reads CASSYDRRSTEAFF. The CDR3 DNA reads TGTGCCAGCAGTTACGACAGGAGGTCCACTGAAGCTTTCTTT. V and J are TRBV6-5 and TRBJ1-1, with D perhaps TRBD1 (6 bases). Germline-derived CDR1 and CDR2 are MNHEY and SVGAGI. The CDR3 is made up of 14 amino acids. Trimming shortened V by 2 bases and J by 4 bases, and 11 bases separated the two germline ends.

This clonotype was seen ten or more times. J is TRBJ1-1 and V is TRBV28; 7 bases are a match to TRBD1. V lost 6 bases and J lost 3; bases outside the gene matches: 10. The germline V gene has CDR1 MDHEN and CDR2 SYDVKM. The CDR3 runs 15 residues. This chain's CDR3 is CASSHLGQGDTEAFF. The CDR3 DNA follows: TGTGCCAGCAGCCACCTTGGGCAGGGGGACACTGAAGCTTTCTTT.

V and J are TRBV11-2 and TRBJ1-1, with no clear D. The CDR3 sequence is 11 residues long. Trimming took off 0 bases at V and 11 bases at J, with 7 bases between the two ends. Germline CDR1 and CDR2: SGHAT and FQNNGV. CDR3 in amino acids: CASSLESGAFF. The CDR3 DNA is TGTGCCAGCAGCTTAGAGAGCGGGGCTTTCTTT. Based on the CDR3 plus reference TRBV11-2 and TRBJ1-1, the full variable domain is EAGVAQSPRYKIIEKRQSVAFWCNPISGHATLYWYQQILGQGPKLLIQFQNNGVVDDSQLPKDRFSAERLKGVDSTLKIQPAKLEDSAVYLCASSLESGAFFGQGTRLTVV.

This clonotype has a handful of counts. This chain links TRBV6-1 with TRBJ2-2; D remains unclear. Germline V lookup: CDR1 MNHNS, CDR2 SASEGT. With 4 bases removed from V and 5 bases from J, the gap between germline ends came to 14 bases. The CDR3 has 15 residues. CDR3 sequence (DNA): TGTGCCAGCAGTGTGACCGGGCAGAGTACCGGGGAGCTGTTTTTT. Amino acids: CASSVTGQSTGELFF.

Only a few counts were recorded for this clonotype. J is TRBJ1-5 and V is TRBV11-2, with TRBD1 matching 7 bases. Unmatched junction bases numbered 3, after V lost 4 bases and J lost 0 bases. Germline V gene lookup returns CDR1 SGHAT and CDR2 FQNNGV. This CDR3 is 15 amino acids long. The CDR3 bases are TGTGCCAGCAGCTGGGACAGTAATAGCAATCAGCCCCAGCATTTT. It codes for CASSWDSNSNQPQHF. Full variable domain (rest looked up from reference TRBV11-2 and TRBJ1-5): EAGVAQSPRYKIIEKRQSVAFWCNPISGHATLYWYQQILGQGPKLLIQFQNNGVVDDSQLPKDRFSAERLKGVDSTLKIQPAKLEDSAVYLCASSWDSNSNQPQHFGDGTRLSIL.

The gene calls are TRBV7-9 and TRBJ2-3; D is unclear. V lost 5 bases to trimming and J lost 6 bases, with 15 bases between them. From germline, CDR1 is SEHNR and CDR2 FQNEAQ (reference sequence). This CDR3 is built from 14 residues. Here the CDR3 reads CASSPRTARDTQYF. In DNA form, the CDR3 reads TGTGCCAGCAGCCCTCGGACCGCTCGGGATACGCAGTATTTT.

V and J are TRBV5-8 and TRBJ1-6; 8 bases are a match to TRBD1. V trimming: 2 bases; J trimming: 5 bases; junction bases outside the gene matches: 3. Germline lookup yields CDR1 SGHTS and CDR2 YDEGEE. The CDR3 totals 15 residues. CDR3 in DNA: TGTGCCAGCAGCTTTCCGGACAGGGATAATTCACCCCTCCACTTT. Its protein is CASSFPDRDNSPLHF.

This clonotype was seen at least ten times. This sequence joins TRBV12-3 or TRBV12-4 and TRBJ1-1; D is unresolved. The CDR3 has 13 residues. Trimming left V 3 bases short and J 5 bases short, with 10 bases between. CDR3 DNA: TGTGCCAGCAGTTTTTACCGGCAAACTGAAGCTTTCTTT. Its translation is CASSFYRQTEAFF.

This clonotype was counted many times. The J gene is TRBJ1-1, the V gene TRBV28, with 10 bases aligning to TRBD1. The CDR3 is 14 amino acids. Germline V CDR1 and CDR2: MDHEN, SYDVKM. The junction had 11 bases not matched to a gene; V was cut back by 6 bases and J by 10 bases. Written as DNA, the CDR3 is TGTGCCAGCAGAGGACAGGGGGGACGCCCGGCAGCTTTCTTT. Its translation is CASRGQGGRPAAFF.

The CDR3 region is CASSQVGEGRTEAFF. CDR3 DNA sequence: TGTGCCAGCAGCCAAGTTGGGGAAGGGAGAACTGAAGCTTTCTTT. The V and J genes are TRBV3-1 and TRBJ1-1; the D is unclear. Germline CDR1 is LGHDT and CDR2 is YNNKEL (reference sequence). The CDR3 runs 15 residues. V was shortened by 1 base and J by 5 bases, with 14 bases between the two germline ends.

There are many counts of this clonotype. The chain uses TRBV24-1 and TRBJ1-2; D unclear. Trimming pared 0 bases from V and 4 bases from J, leaving 5 bases between. The CDR3 totals 13 residues. The germline V gene has CDR1 KGHDR and CDR2 SFDVKD. CDR3 sequence (DNA): TGTGCCACCAGTGATTTGGGGTCCTATGGCTACACCTTC. It specifies CATSDLGSYGYTF.

The sample holds many counts of this clonotype. V and J are TRBV28 and TRBJ1-5; a possible D gene is TRBD1 (6 bases). Looked up from germline, CDR1 is MDHEN and CDR2 is SYDVKM. The CDR3 covers 13 residues. Trimming left V 5 bases short and J 6 bases short, with 11 bases between. CDR3: CASSKQGFQPQHF. As DNA, the CDR3 is TGTGCCAGCAGTAAACAGGGTTTTCAGCCCCAGCATTTT.

The chain has TRBV6-1 and TRBJ2-1; D is possibly TRBD1 (6 bases). Per the germline V gene, CDR1 is MNHNS and CDR2 is SASEGT. V was cut by 8 bases and J by 10 bases, with 18 bases left in between. The CDR3 extends over 13 amino acids. CDR3 amino acids: CASSSRTAYEQFF. The CDR3 region has the DNA TGTGCCAGCTCATCCCGGACAGCCTACGAGCAGTTCTTC.

The chain employs TRBV10-3 and TRBJ1-4; 9 bases match TRBD1. The V gene end was trimmed by 10 bases and the J gene end by 7 bases; junction bases not matched to a gene: 13. The germline gives CDR1 ENHRY, CDR2 SYGVKD. This CDR3 has 15 residues. The CDR3 is CATTGGQGLGEKLFF. CDR3 nucleotide sequence: TGTGCCACTACCGGAGGACAGGGGCTGGGTGAAAAACTGTTTTTT.

In this sample, this clonotype turned up a few times. The chain combines TRBV15 with TRBJ2-5; 8 bases align to TRBD1. V shed 0 bases and J 1 base; nucleotides not matched to a gene: 1. The CDR3 length is 15 residues. The germline V gene encodes CDR1 LNHNV and CDR2 YYDKDF (reference sequence). The CDR3 here is CATSREGQGQETQYF. The DNA for the CDR3 is TGTGCCACCAGCAGAGAAGGACAGGGCCAAGAGACCCAGTACTTC.

This rearrangement joins TRBV11-2 to TRBJ1-2; D is undetermined. Per germline, CDR1 SGHAT and CDR2 FQNNGV. CDR3 length: 13 amino acids. The V end was cut by 1 base, the J end by 4 bases, with 7 bases between. This chain's CDR3 is CASSLGNFYGYTF. CDR3 sequence (DNA): TGTGCCAGCAGCTTAGGGAATTTCTATGGCTACACCTTC. Using reference TRBV11-2 and TRBJ1-2 for the parts outside the CDR3, the full variable domain is EAGVAQSPRYKIIEKRQSVAFWCNPISGHATLYWYQQILGQGPKLLIQFQNNGVVDDSQLPKDRFSAERLKGVDSTLKIQPAKLEDSAVYLCASSLGNFYGYTFGSGTRLTVV.